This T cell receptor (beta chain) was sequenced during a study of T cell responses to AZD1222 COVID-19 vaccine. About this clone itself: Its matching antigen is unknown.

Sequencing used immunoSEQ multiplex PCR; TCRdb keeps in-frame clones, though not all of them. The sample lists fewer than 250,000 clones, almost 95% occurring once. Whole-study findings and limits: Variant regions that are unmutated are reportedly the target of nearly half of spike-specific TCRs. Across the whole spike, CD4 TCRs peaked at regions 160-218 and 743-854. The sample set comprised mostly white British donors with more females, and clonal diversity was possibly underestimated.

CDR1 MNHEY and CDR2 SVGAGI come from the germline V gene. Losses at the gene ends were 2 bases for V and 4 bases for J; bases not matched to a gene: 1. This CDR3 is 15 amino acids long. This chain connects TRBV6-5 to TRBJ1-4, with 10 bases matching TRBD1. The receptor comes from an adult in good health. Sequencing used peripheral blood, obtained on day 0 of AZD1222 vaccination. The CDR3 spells CASSYGTGVNEKLFF. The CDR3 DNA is TGTGCCAGCAGTTACGGGACAGGGGTTAATGAAAAACTGTTTTTT.